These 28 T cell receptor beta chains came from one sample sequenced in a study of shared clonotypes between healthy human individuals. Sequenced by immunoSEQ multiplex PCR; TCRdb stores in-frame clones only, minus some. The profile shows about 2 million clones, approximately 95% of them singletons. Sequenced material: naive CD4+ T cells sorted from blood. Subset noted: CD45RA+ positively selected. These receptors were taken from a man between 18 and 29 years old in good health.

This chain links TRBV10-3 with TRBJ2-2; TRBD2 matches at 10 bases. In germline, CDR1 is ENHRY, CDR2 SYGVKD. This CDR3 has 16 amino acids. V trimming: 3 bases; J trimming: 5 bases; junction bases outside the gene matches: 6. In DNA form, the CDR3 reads TGTGCCATCAGTGACGTAGCGGGAGGAAAGACCGGGGAGCTGTTTTTT. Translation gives CAISDVAGGKTGELFF.

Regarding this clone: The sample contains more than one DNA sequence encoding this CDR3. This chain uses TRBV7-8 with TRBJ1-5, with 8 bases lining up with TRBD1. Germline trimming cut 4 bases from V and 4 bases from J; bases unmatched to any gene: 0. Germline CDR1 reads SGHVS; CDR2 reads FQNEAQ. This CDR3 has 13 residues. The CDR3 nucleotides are TGTGCCAGCAGCTGGACAGGGAATCAGCCCCAGCATTTT. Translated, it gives CASSWTGNQPQHF.

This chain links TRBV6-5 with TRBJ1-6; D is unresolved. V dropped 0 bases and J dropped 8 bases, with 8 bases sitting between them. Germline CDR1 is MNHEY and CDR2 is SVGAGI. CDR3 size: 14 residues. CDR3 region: CASSYSRWDSPLHF. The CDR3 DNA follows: TGTGCCAGCAGTTACTCTCGTTGGGATTCACCCCTCCACTTT.

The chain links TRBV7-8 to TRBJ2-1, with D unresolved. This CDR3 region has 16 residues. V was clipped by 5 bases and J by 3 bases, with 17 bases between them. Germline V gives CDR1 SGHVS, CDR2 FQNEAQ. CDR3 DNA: TGTGCCAGCAGCCGAGGCCTGTCGATGGACTACAATGAGCAGTTCTTC. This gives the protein CASSRGLSMDYNEQFF. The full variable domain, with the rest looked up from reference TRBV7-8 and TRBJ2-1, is GAGVSQSPRYKVAKRGQDVALRCDPISGHVSLFWYQQALGQGPEFLTYFQNEAQLDKSGLPSDRFFAERPEGSVSTLKIQRTQQEDSAVYLCASSRGLSMDYNEQFFGPGTRLTVL.

The CDR3 sequence: CAISDSTRKTSGRVTDTQYF. DNA for the CDR3: TGTGCCATCAGTGACTCTACCCGAAAGACTAGCGGGAGGGTAACAGATACGCAGTATTTT. V gene TRBV10-3 combines with J gene TRBJ2-3, with TRBD2 matching 14 bases. The CDR3 is made up of 20 amino acids. CDR1 and CDR2 from the germline V gene are ENHRY and SYGVKD. V dropped 3 bases and J dropped 3; count of bases not matched to a gene: 14.

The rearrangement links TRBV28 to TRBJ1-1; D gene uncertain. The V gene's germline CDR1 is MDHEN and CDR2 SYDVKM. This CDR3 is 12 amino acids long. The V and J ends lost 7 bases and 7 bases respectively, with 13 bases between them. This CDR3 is CASIPLTNEAFF. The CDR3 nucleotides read TGTGCCAGCATCCCTCTGACCAATGAAGCTTTCTTT.

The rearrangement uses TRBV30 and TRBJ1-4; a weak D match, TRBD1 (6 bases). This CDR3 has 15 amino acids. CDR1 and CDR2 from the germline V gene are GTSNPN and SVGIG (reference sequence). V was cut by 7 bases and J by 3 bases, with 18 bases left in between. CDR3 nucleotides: TGTGCCTTAACAGGGCTCCCAAAGGCTAATGAAAAACTGTTTTTT. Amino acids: CALTGLPKANEKLFF. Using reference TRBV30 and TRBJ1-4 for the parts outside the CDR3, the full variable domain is SQTIHQWPATLVQPVGSPLSLECTVEGTSNPNLYWYRQAAGRGLQLLFYSVGIGQISSEVPQNLSASRPQDRQFILSSKKLLLSDSGFYLCALTGLPKANEKLFFGSGTQLSVL.

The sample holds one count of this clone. Written as DNA, the CDR3 is TGTGCCAGCAGCCTTCTCGCCGGGAGATTGGGCGGGGAGCTGTTTTTT. It codes for CASSLLAGRLGGELFF. J is TRBJ2-2 and V is TRBV7-2, with D possibly being TRBD2 (6 bases). The V end was cut by 5 bases, the J end by 7 bases, with 20 bases between. This CDR3 spans 16 amino acids. From germline, CDR1 is SGHTA and CDR2 FQGNSA.

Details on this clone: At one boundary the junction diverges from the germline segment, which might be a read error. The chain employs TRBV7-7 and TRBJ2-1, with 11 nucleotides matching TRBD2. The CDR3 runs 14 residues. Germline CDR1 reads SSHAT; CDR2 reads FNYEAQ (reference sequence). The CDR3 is CASSISGGAGEQFF. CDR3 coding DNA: TGTGCTAGCAGCATTAGCGGGGGGGCAGGTGAGCAGTTCTTC. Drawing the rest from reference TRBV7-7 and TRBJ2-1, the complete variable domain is GAGVSQSPRYKVTKRGQDVTLRCDPISSHATLYWYQQALGQGPEFLTYFNYEAQPDKSGLPSDRFSAERPEGSISTLTIQRTEQRDSAMYRCASSISGGAGEQFFGPGTRLTVL.

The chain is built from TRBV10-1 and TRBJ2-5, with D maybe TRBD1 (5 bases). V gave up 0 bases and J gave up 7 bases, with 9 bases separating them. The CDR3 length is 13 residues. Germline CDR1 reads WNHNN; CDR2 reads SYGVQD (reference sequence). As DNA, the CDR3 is TGCGCCAGCAGTGAGTCGAGAGACAGGACCCAGTACTTC. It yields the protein CASSESRDRTQYF.

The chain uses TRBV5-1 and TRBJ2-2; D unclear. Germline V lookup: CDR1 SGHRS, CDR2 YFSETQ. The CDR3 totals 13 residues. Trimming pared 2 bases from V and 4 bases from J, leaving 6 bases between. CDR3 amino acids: CASSFDFTGELFF. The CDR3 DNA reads TGCGCCAGCAGCTTTGATTTCACCGGGGAGCTGTTTTTT.

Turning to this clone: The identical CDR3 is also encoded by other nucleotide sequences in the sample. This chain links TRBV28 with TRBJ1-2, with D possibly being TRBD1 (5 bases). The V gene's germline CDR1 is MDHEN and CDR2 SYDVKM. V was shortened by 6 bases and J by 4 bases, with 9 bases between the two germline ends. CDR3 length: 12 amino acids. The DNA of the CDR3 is TGTGCCAGCAGCCAGGGAGGCTATGGCTACACCTTC. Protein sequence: CASSQGGYGYTF.

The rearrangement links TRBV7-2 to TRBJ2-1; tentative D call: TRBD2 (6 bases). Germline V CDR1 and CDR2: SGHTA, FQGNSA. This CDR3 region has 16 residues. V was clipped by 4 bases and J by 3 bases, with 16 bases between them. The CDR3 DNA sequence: TGTGCCAGCAGCTCCTCGGGTAGCGGTAACTACAATGAGCAGTTCTTC. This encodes CASSSSGSGNYNEQFF.

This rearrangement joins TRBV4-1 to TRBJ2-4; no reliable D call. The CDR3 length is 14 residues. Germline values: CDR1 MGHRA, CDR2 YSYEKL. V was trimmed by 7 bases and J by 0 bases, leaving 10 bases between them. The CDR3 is CASTEILAKNIQYF. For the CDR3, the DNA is TGCGCCAGCACAGAGATCCTAGCCAAAAACATTCAGTACTTC.

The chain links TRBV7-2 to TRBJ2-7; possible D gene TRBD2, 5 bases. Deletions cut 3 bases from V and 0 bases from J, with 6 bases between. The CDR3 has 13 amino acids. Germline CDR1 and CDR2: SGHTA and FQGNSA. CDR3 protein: CASSFTSSYEQYF. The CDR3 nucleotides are TGTGCCAGCAGCTTCACTAGCTCCTACGAGCAGTACTTC.

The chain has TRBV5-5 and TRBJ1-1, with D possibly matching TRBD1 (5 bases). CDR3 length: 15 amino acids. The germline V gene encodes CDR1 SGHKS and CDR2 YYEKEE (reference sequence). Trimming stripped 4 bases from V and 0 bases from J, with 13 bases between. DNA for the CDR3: TGTGCCAGCAGCCCTTTAGGGGCGATGAACACTGAAGCTTTCTTT. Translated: CASSPLGAMNTEAFF.

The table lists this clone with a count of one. The CDR3: CATSIWGYEQYF. Here the CDR3 DNA reads TGTGCCACCAGCATCTGGGGCTACGAGCAGTACTTC. The rearrangement uses TRBV15 and TRBJ2-7; no clear D gene. The CDR3 is 12 residues long. V shed 4 bases and J shed 3 bases, with 7 bases lying between them. Germline V gives CDR1 LNHNV, CDR2 YYDKDF (reference sequence).

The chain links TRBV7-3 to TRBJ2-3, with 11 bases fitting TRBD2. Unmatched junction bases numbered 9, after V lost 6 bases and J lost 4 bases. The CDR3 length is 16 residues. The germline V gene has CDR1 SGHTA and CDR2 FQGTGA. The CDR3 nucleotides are TGTGCCAGCAGTCCCGGCCTGGGACTAGCGGCAGATACGCAGTATTTT. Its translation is CASSPGLGLAADTQYF.

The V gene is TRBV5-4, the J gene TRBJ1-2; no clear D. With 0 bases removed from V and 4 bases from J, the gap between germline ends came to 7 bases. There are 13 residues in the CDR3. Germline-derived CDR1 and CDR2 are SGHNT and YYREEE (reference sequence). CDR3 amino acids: CASSLDSLYGYTF. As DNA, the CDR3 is TGTGCCAGCAGCTTGGACAGTCTCTATGGCTACACCTTC.

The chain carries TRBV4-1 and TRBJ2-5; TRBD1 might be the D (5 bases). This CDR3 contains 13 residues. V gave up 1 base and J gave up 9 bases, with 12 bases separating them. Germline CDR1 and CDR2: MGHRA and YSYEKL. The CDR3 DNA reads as TGCGCCAGCAGCCAAGTGGTCAAAGGGGCCCAGTACTTC. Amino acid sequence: CASSQVVKGAQYF.

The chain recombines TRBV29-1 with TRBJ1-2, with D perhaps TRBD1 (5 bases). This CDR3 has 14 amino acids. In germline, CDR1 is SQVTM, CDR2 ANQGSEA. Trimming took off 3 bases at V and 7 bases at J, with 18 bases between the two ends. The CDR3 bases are TGCAGCGTTGATCGGACATTGACGAATGGTGGCTACACCTTC. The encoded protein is CSVDRTLTNGGYTF.

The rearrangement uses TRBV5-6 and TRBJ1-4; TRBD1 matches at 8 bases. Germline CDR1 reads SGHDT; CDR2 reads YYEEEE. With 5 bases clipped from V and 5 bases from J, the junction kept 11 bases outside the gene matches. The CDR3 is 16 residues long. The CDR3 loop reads CASSFGAGTGNEKLFF. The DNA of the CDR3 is TGTGCCAGCAGTTTTGGGGCCGGGACAGGCAATGAAAAACTGTTTTTT.

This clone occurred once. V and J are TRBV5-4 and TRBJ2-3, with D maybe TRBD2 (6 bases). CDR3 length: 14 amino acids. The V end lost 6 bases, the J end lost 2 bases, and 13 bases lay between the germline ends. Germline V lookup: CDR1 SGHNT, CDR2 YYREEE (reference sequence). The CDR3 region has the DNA TGTGCCAGCAAGGCTAGCGCGGACACAGATACGCAGTATTTT. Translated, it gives CASKASADTDTQYF.

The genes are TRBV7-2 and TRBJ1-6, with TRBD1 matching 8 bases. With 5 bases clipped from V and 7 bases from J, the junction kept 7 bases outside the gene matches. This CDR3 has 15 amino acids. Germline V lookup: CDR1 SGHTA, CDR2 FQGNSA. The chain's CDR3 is CASSPGGDRNSPLHF. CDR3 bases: TGTGCCAGCAGCCCCGGGGGGGACAGGAATTCACCCCTCCACTTT.

The CDR3 region has the DNA TGTGCCTGGGGGGACGGGGTAGTGGACATTCAGTACTTC. Its translation: CAWGDGVVDIQYF. This rearrangement joins TRBV30 to TRBJ2-4, with D perhaps matching TRBD1 or TRBD2 (5 bases each). This CDR3 is built from 13 residues. Trimming cost V 5 bases and J 8 bases, with 16 bases left between them. In germline, CDR1 is GTSNPN, CDR2 SVGIG (reference sequence). Drawing the rest from reference TRBV30 and TRBJ2-4, the complete variable domain is SQTIHQWPATLVQPVGSPLSLECTVEGTSNPNLYWYRQAAGRGLQLLFYSVGIGQISSEVPQNLSASRPQDRQFILSSKKLLLSDSGFYLCAWGDGVVDIQYFGAGTRLSVL.

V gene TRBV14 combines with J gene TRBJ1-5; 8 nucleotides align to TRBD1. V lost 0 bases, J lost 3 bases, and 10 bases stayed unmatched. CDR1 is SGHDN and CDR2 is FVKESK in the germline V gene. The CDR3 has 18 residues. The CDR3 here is CASSQEGGSTGDNQPQHF. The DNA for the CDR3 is TGTGCCAGCAGCCAAGAAGGGGGATCGACAGGGGACAATCAGCCCCAGCATTTT.

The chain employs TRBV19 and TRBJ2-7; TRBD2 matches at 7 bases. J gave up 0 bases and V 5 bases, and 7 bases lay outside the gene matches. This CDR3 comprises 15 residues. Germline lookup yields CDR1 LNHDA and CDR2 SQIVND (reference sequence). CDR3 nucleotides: TGTGCCAGTAGTCTTGAAGCGGGATTCTCCTACGAGCAGTACTTC. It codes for CASSLEAGFSYEQYF. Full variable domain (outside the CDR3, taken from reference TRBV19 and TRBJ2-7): DGGITQSPKYLFRKEGQNVTLSCEQNLNHDAMYWYRQDPGQGLRLIYYSQIVNDFQKGDIAEGYSVSREKKESFPLTVTSAQKNPTAFYLCASSLEAGFSYEQYFGPGTRLTVT.

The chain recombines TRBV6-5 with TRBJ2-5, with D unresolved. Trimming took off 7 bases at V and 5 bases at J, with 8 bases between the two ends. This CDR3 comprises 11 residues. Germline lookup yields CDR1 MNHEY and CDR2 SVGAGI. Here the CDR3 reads CASKMGETQYF. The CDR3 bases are TGTGCCAGCAAGATGGGGGAGACCCAGTACTTC.